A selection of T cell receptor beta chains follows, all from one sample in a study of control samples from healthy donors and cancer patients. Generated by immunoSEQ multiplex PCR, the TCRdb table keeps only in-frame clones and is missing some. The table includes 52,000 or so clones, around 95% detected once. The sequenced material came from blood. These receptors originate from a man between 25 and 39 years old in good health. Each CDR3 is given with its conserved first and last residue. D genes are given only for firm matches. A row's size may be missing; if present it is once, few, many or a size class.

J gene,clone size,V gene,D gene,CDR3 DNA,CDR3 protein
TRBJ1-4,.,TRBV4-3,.,TGCGCCAGCAGCCTTCGGCGGCTTAATGAAAAACTGTTTTTT,CASSLRRLNEKLFF
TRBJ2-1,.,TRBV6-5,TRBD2,TGTGCCAGCAGTTTTGCTAGCGGGGCCTACAATGAGCAGTTCTTC,CASSFASGAYNEQFF
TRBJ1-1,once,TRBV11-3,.,TGTGCCAGCAGCTTGGGGATGCCAAACACTGAAGCTTTCTTT,CASSLGMPNTEAFF
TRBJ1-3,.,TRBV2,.,TGTGCCAGCAGTGTTGGGACTGCCCGACTTCTCTCTGGAAACACCATATATTTT,CASSVGTARLLSGNTIYF
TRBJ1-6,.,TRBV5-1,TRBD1,TGCGCCAGCAGCTTGTACAGGGGGCGATCCTATAATTCACCCCTCCACTTT,CASSLYRGRSYNSPLHF
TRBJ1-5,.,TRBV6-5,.,TGTGCCAGCACCACCGAGTTTTTAGGCAATCAGCCCCAGCATTTT,CASTTEFLGNQPQHF
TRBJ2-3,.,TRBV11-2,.,TGTGCCAGCAGCTTTAGCGGACTCACAGATACGCAGTATTTT,CASSFSGLTDTQYF
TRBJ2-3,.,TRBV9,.,TGTGCCAGCAGCCCCCGTTCTGTTAAAACAGATACGCAGTATTTT,CASSPRSVKTDTQYF
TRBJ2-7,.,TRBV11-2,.,TGTGCCAGCAGCTTAGATCCCGATTCCGAGCAGTACTTC,CASSLDPDSEQYF
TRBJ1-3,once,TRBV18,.,TGTGCCAGCTCACCAGGTGCCGGCGATCGAAACACCATATATTTT,CASSPGAGDRNTIYF
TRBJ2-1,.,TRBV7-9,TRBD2,TGTGCCAGCAGAAAATCCGGGACTAGCGTCTTCTTC,CASRKSGTSVFF
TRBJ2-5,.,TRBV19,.,TGTGCCAGTAGCCCCGAGATTGGGGGCAATGGAGAGACCCAGTACTTC,CASSPEIGGNGETQYF
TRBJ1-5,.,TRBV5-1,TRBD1,TGCGCCAGCAGCTTGGGGCCAGGGGGGGATCAGCCCCAGCATTTT,CASSLGPGGDQPQHF
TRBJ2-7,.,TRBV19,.,TGTGCCAGTAGTTCTACTTACGAGCAGTACTTC,CASSSTYEQYF
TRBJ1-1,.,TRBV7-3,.,TGTGCCAGCAGCCCGAGGGGAGGCAACACTGAAGCTTTCTTT,CASSPRGGNTEAFF
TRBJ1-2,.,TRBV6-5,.,TGTGCCAGCAGTTACACTAAGGACAGTAACTATGGCTACACCTTC,CASSYTKDSNYGYTF
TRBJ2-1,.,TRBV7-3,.,TGTGCCAGCAGCTCCTCCGCGATCGGGGGGCAGTTCTTC,CASSSSAIGGQFF
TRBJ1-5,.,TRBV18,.,TGTGCCAGCTCACCAGGGGCCGACTTTATAGGTCAGCCCCAGCATTTT,CASSPGADFIGQPQHF
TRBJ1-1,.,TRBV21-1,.,TGTGCCAGCGGAAACAGGGGGCGGGGCACTGAAGCTTTCTTT,CASGNRGRGTEAFF
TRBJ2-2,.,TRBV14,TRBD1,TGTGCCAGCAGCCAAAGTCCCGGGACAGGGAGGGTAGACACCGGGGAGCTGTTTTTT,CASSQSPGTGRVDTGELFF
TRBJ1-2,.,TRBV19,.,TGTGCCAGTAGTCCCAAAGCTGGGGGGATTACTAACTATGGCTACACCTTC,CASSPKAGGITNYGYTF
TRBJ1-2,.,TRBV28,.,TGTGCCAGCAGCCCCGGAGATACTAACTATGGCTACACCTTC,CASSPGDTNYGYTF
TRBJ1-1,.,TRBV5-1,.,TGCGCCAGCAGCTTGGTGGGGTACACTGAAGCTTTCTTT,CASSLVGYTEAFF
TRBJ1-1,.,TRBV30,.,TGTGCCTGGAGTGTACCTAATCGGGGGAGGCTGAACACTGAAGCTTTCTTT,CAWSVPNRGRLNTEAFF
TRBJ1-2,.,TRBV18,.,TGTGCCAGCTCGCTCAGGGTCGACTATGGCTACACCTTC,CASSLRVDYGYTF
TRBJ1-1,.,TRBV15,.,TGTGCCACCAGGGCACAGAAGAACACTGAAGCTTTCTTT,CATRAQKNTEAFF
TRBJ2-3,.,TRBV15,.,TGTGCCACCAGCAGAGATTTAAGAGATACGCAGTATTTT,CATSRDLRDTQYF
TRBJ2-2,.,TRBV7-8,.,TGTGCCAGCACCCCGAGTTTCGGGGAGCTGTTTTTT,CASTPSFGELFF
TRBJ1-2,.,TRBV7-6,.,TGTGCCAGCAGCTTAGATGGGGATTCAGTCTATGGCTACACCTTC,CASSLDGDSVYGYTF
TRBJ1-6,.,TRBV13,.,TGTGCCAGCAGCTTTAGCCTCCTACAGGAGGCTGGCGTGGGTTCACCCCTCCACTTT,CASSFSLLQEAGVGSPLHF
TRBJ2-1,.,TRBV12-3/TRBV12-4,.,TGTGCCAGCAGTTCCTCTAACAATGAGCAGTTCTTC,CASSSSNNEQFF
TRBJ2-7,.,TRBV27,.,TGTGCCAGCAGTCCCTCGGCCCCTTCCTACGAGCAGTACTTC,CASSPSAPSYEQYF
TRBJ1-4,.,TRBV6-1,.,TGTGCCAGCAGTGAAGGCTTCGGGGGACCGGATGAAAAACTGTTTTTT,CASSEGFGGPDEKLFF
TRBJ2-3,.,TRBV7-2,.,TGTGCCAGCAGTTCGCTCAGGTCTACGCAGTATTTT,CASSSLRSTQYF
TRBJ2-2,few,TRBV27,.,TGTGCCAGCAGTTCTCAGCCGGGACACAACACCGGGGAGCTGTTTTTT,CASSSQPGHNTGELFF
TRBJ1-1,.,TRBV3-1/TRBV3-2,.,TGTGCCAGCAGCTCCGCCGGGGCGTGGTACACTGAAGCTTTCTTT,CASSSAGAWYTEAFF
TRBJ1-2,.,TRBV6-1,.,TGTGCCAGCAGTGATGAGGGGTATGGCTACACCTTC,CASSDEGYGYTF
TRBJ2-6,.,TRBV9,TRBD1,TGTGCCAGCAGCGCCGGACAGGGGGCTGCAGGGGCCAACGTCCTGACTTTC,CASSAGQGAAGANVLTF
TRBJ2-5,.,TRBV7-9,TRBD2,TGTGCCAGCAGCTTAAGGGTAGCGGGAGAGCAAGAGACCCAGTACTTC,CASSLRVAGEQETQYF
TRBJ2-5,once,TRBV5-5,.,TGTGCCAGCAGCTCTGCAACACTCCAAGAGACCCAGTACTTC,CASSSATLQETQYF
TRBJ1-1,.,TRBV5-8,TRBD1,TGTGCCAGCAGCTCATCAAGACAGGGAGGCACTGAAGCTTTCTTT,CASSSSRQGGTEAFF
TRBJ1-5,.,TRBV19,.,TGTGCCAGTAGTATTAGAAGGCAGGGCAGCAATCAGCCCCAGCATTTT,CASSIRRQGSNQPQHF
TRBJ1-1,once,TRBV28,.,TGTGCCAGCAGTTTGAGGCCGAACACTGAAGCTTTCTTT,CASSLRPNTEAFF
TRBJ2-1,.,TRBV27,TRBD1,TGTGCCAGCAGTTCTGAAAGGGGACAGGGGAATAGGAATGAGCAGTTCTTC,CASSSERGQGNRNEQFF
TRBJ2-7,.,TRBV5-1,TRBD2,TGCGCCAGCAGCTCCTCGGGGGGCGAGCAGTACTTC,CASSSSGGEQYF
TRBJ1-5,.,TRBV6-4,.,TGTGCCAGCAGTGACTTGGAGGGACAGCCCCAGCATTTT,CASSDLEGQPQHF
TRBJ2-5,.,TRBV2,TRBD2,TGTGCCAGCAGGCCTACTAGCGCCCGGGAGACCCAGTACTTC,CASRPTSARETQYF
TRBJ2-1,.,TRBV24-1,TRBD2,TGTGCCACCAGTGATATTACTACTAGCGGGAGGTCGTATGAGCAGTTCTTC,CATSDITTSGRSYEQFF
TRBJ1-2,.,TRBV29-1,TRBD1,TGCAGCGTATGGACAGGGGGTAACTATGGCTACACCTTC,CSVWTGGNYGYTF